Listed here are 22 T cell receptor beta chains from one sample, sequenced in a study of human T cells and chemical hapten exposure. MiXCR, run by TCRdb on the RACE reads, gives a single entry per CDR3 protein. The repertoire holds about 100,000 distinct CDR3 sequences, with roughly 11% as singletons. The time point: patch test 1, 2 weeks after DPC sensitization. The treatment: therapeutic diphenylcyclopropenone sensitization with weekly scalp DPC. The specimen comprised whole blood, sampled in connection with sensitization to the hapten diphenylcyclopropenone (DPC). The receptors come from a middle-aged woman with alopecia areata. Some clones in this sample may be carry-over from other donors' samples.

The sample holds many counts of this clonotype. This sequence joins TRBV11-2 and TRBJ1-1; maybe TRBD1 (5 bases). V gave up 4 bases and J gave up 12 bases, with 15 bases separating them. CDR1 and CDR2 from the germline V gene are SGHAT and FQNNGV. The CDR3 extends over 12 amino acids. CDR3 nucleotides: TGTGCCAGCAGCTACTCCGGGACCCCGTCTTTCTTT. It encodes CASSYSGTPSFF.

This clonotype was found many times. This CDR3 is CASSSRGTGGEKLFF. CDR3 sequence (DNA): TGTGCCAGCAGCTCGCGAGGGACAGGGGGTGAAAAACTGTTTTTT. This sequence joins TRBV7-8 and TRBJ1-4, with 11 nucleotides matching TRBD1. Per germline, CDR1 SGHVS and CDR2 FQNEAQ. The CDR3 extends over 15 amino acids. The V segment lost 4 bases and the J segment 7 bases; nucleotides outside the gene matches: 5.

This clonotype was recorded many times. The V and J genes are TRBV5-1 and TRBJ2-5; perhaps TRBD2 as D (6 bases). Trimming left V 0 bases short and J 4 bases short, with 16 bases between. CDR3 length equals 16 residues. Germline V gene data show CDR1 as SGHRS and CDR2 as YFSETQ. CDR3 region: CASSLVVEGPRETQYF. CDR3 nucleotide sequence: TGCGCCAGCAGCTTGGTGGTGGAGGGCCCTCGAGAGACCCAGTACTTC.

This clonotype has only a few counts. The rearrangement joins TRBV27 to TRBJ2-2; D may be TRBD1 or TRBD2 (5 bases each). V lost 7 bases and J 4 bases, leaving 16 bases between the germline ends. The germline gives CDR1 MNHEY, CDR2 SMNVEV (reference sequence). The CDR3 loop spans 15 amino acids. The CDR3 DNA sequence: TGTGCCAGCATCTCGCACGGGACGGCCACCGGGGAGCTGTTTTTT. Translating gives CASISHGTATGELFF.

This clonotype was seen only a few times. The genes are TRBV6-2 or TRBV6-3 and TRBJ1-1, with a tentative D call TRBD1 (5 bases). With 6 bases removed from V and 2 bases from J, the gap between germline ends came to 10 bases. Germline CDR1 and CDR2: MNHEY and SVGEGT. There are 13 residues in the CDR3. The chain's CDR3 is CASSRDLNTEAFF. CDR3 coding DNA: TGTGCCAGCAGCCGGGACCTTAACACTGAAGCTTTCTTT.

There are many counts of this clonotype. The chain joins TRBV6-6 to TRBJ1-5, with 7 bases identical to TRBD1. The germline CDR1 and CDR2 sequences are MNHNY and SVGAGI (reference sequence). The trim removed 0 bases at V and 5 bases at J, leaving 7 bases unmatched. The CDR3 contains 16 residues. CDR3 nucleotides: TGTGCCAGCAGTTACTCTCCAGGGGGTGTCCATCAGCCCCAGCATTTT. This sequence encodes CASSYSPGGVHQPQHF.

Worth noting for this clonotype: This may be a read error: a much more frequent sequence differs by one nucleotide. The chain recombines TRBV5-1 with TRBJ2-7; D is uncertain. The germline V gene has CDR1 SGHRS and CDR2 YFSETQ. CDR3 length: 12 amino acids. DNA for the CDR3: TGCACCAGCAGCCTAAATACCTACGAGCAGTACTTC. Translated, it gives CTSSLNTYEQYF.

The chain has TRBV30 and TRBJ1-3; D may be TRBD1 (6 bases). V was cut by 5 bases and J by 6 bases, with 17 bases left in between. The CDR3 extends over 14 amino acids. Germline V gene sequence: CDR1 GTSNPN, CDR2 SVGIG (reference sequence). The CDR3 DNA reads as TGTGCCTGGGGCACAGGGTCTCCTCCAAACACCATATATTTT. It encodes CAWGTGSPPNTIYF.

This chain joins TRBV15 and TRBJ2-1; 9 bases are a match to TRBD1. The germline V gene encodes CDR1 LNHNV and CDR2 YYDKDF (reference sequence). The CDR3 loop spans 17 amino acids. The V gene end was trimmed by 1 base and the J gene end by 0 bases; junction bases not matched to a gene: 4. The CDR3 loop is CATSRGTGESSYNEQFF. The CDR3 DNA sequence: TGTGCCACCAGCAGAGGGACAGGGGAGAGCTCCTACAATGAGCAGTTCTTC.

This clonotype was seen ten or more times. V and J are TRBV7-3 and TRBJ2-5; TRBD2 might be the D (5 bases). Germline assignment: CDR1 SGHTA and CDR2 FQGTGA. The CDR3 length is 14 residues. Trimming removed 5 bases at V and 4 bases at J, with 14 bases between. In DNA, the CDR3 is TGTGCCAGCAGCCTCTTTGGACGGGGAGAGACCCAGTACTTC. Its protein is CASSLFGRGETQYF.

The V gene is TRBV29-1, the J gene TRBJ2-7, with D possibly matching TRBD1 (6 bases). Germline V CDR1 and CDR2: SQVTM, ANQGSEA. The CDR3 covers 12 residues. V lost 5 bases, J lost 4 bases, and 12 bases lay in between. CDR3 in amino acids: CSVKGGEYEQYF. CDR3 nucleotides: TGCAGCGTTAAAGGGGGAGAGTACGAGCAGTACTTC.

This clonotype has more than one count but fewer than ten. The V gene is TRBV20-1, the J gene TRBJ1-6; tentatively, D is TRBD1 (5 bases). Germline CDR1 and CDR2: DFQATT and SNEGSKA (reference sequence). The CDR3 runs 14 residues. V was pared by 0 bases and J by 8 bases, with 11 bases between. This CDR3 reads CSARDPGSDSPLHF. The CDR3 bases are TGCAGTGCTAGAGATCCAGGGTCGGATTCACCCCTCCACTTT.

This clonotype appeared many times. This chain uses TRBV24-1 with TRBJ1-5; TRBD1 might be the D (6 bases). This CDR3 comprises 12 residues. V lost 1 base and J 12 bases, leaving 9 bases between the germline ends. The germline gives CDR1 KGHDR, CDR2 SFDVKD. The CDR3: CATSDFGQIQHF. The CDR3 bases are TGTGCCACCAGTGATTTCGGACAGATCCAGCATTTT.

This clonotype showed up just once. The V and J genes are TRBV25-1 and TRBJ1-1; maybe TRBD1 (5 bases). The CDR3 is made up of 12 amino acids. Germline CDR1 is MGHDK and CDR2 is SYGVNS. Trimming cost V 6 bases and J 7 bases, with 12 bases left between them. The CDR3 sequence: CASRGVGGEAFF. CDR3 coding DNA: TGTGCCAGCAGGGGGGTAGGAGGTGAAGCTTTCTTT. Full variable domain (rest looked up from reference TRBV25-1 and TRBJ1-1): EADIYQTPRYLVIGTGKKITLECSQTMGHDKMYWYQQDPGMELHLIHYSYGVNSTEKGDLSSESTVSRIRTEHFPLTLESARPSHTSQYLCASRGVGGEAFFGQGTRLTVV.

This clonotype was seen a handful of times. V is TRBV28 and J is TRBJ1-2; TRBD1 matches at 7 bases. CDR1 is MDHEN and CDR2 is SYDVKM in the germline V gene. The CDR3 extends over 15 amino acids. Trimming at V came to 3 bases and at J to 6 bases, leaving 10 bases not matched to a gene. For the CDR3, the DNA is TGTGCCAGCAGTTTGGCCTCGACAGGGCGGGATGGCTACACCTTC. It codes for CASSLASTGRDGYTF.

The chain has TRBV20-1 and TRBJ2-4; D is unresolved. Germline-derived CDR1 and CDR2 are DFQATT and SNEGSKA (reference sequence). The V end was cut by 7 bases, the J end by 5 bases, with 18 bases between. The CDR3 consists of 14 residues. For the CDR3, the DNA is TGCAGTGTCAGCGACTCTAATTCGGAAAACATTCAGTACTTC. As protein: CSVSDSNSENIQYF.

Ten or more counts support this clonotype. The chain combines TRBV6-6 with TRBJ1-3, with TRBD1 as a possible D gene (6 bases). The CDR3 has 16 residues. From germline, CDR1 is MNHNY and CDR2 SVGAGI (reference sequence). V lost 2 bases, J lost 1 base, and 12 bases lay in between. The CDR3 DNA reads as TGTGCCAGCAGTTACACCCATAGGGGGTCTGGAAACACCATATATTTT. This codes for CASSYTHRGSGNTIYF.

This clonotype was seen only a few times. The rearrangement uses TRBV28 and TRBJ2-2; D remains unclear. V was cut by 2 bases and J by 3 bases, with 13 bases left in between. Germline-derived CDR1 and CDR2 are MDHEN and SYDVKM. This CDR3 is 16 amino acids long. The CDR3 spells CASSLESDGYTGELFF. CDR3 bases: TGTGCCAGCAGTTTAGAGTCTGACGGCTACACCGGGGAGCTGTTTTTT.

V gene TRBV10-3 combines with J gene TRBJ1-4, with a tentative D call TRBD1 (6 bases). Trimming took off 5 bases at V and 5 bases at J, with 9 bases between the two ends. Germline values: CDR1 ENHRY, CDR2 SYGVKD. The CDR3 is 13 residues long. CDR3 in amino acids: CAISWTENEKLFF. The CDR3, as DNA: TGTGCCATCAGTTGGACAGAAAATGAAAAACTGTTTTTT.

The V and J genes are TRBV20-1 and TRBJ2-4, with TRBD2 identical over 8 bases. The CDR3 extends over 14 amino acids. Germline assignment: CDR1 DFQATT and CDR2 SNEGSKA (reference sequence). V gave up 5 bases and J gave up 7 bases; unmatched junction bases: 10. For the CDR3, the DNA is TGCAGTGCTCCGAGCGGGGAGCGGGGGAACATTCAGTACTTC. Translation: CSAPSGERGNIQYF.

The chain employs TRBV4-1 and TRBJ2-1; TRBD2 matches at 10 bases. CDR3 size: 14 residues. V was pared by 4 bases and J by 9 bases, with 6 bases of the junction left unmatched. Germline V CDR1 and CDR2: MGHRA, YSYEKL. CDR3 DNA: TGCGCCAGCAGCCCCCAACTAGCGGGAAGTGAGCAGTTCTTC. Its translation is CASSPQLAGSEQFF.

In its sample, this clonotype was seen a few times. The V and J genes are TRBV9 and TRBJ2-7; unclear D gene. The CDR3 sequence is 16 residues long. Germline lookup yields CDR1 SGDLS and CDR2 YYNGEE. V lost 0 bases and J lost 2, with 15 bases in between. Here the CDR3 reads CASSVGYRQPTYEQYF. CDR3 DNA sequence: TGTGCCAGCAGCGTAGGGTATAGGCAACCCACCTACGAGCAGTACTTC.